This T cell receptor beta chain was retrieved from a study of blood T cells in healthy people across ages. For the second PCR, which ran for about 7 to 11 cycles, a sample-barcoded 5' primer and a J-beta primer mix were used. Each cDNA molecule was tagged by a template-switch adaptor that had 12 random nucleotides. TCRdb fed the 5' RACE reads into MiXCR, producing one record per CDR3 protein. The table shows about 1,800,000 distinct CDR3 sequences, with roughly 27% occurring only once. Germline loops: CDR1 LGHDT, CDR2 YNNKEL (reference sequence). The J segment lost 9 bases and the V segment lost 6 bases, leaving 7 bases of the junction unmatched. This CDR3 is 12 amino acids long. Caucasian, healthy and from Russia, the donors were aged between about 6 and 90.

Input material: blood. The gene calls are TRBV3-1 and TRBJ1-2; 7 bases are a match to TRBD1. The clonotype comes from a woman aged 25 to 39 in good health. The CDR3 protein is CASSFNRGSYTF. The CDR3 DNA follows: TGTGCCAGCAGTTTCAACAGGGGTAGCTACACCTTC.